Here is one T cell receptor beta chain with its context. The data originate from a study of blood T cell repertoires in COVID-19. About the research overall: PBMCs, B-cell-depleted T cells, or T cells were the source of the cDNA or gDNA that made up the material.

The repertoire was sequenced with immunoSEQ multiplex PCR; TCRdb's copy has only in-frame clones and lacks some. The table lists some 70,000 clones, about nine tenths of them singletons. Trimming removed 4 bases at V and 1 base at J, with 10 bases between. The CDR3 loop spans 14 amino acids. The germline CDR1 and CDR2 sequences are LGHDT and YNNKEL (reference sequence). V is TRBV3-1 (or the pseudogene TRBV3-2) and J is TRBJ1-2; possible D gene TRBD1, 6 bases. This TCR was sampled from a woman in her 70s with acute or convalescent COVID-19. The sample was peripheral blood. The CDR3 loop reads CASSPQGINYGYTF. In nucleotides, the CDR3 is TGTGCCAGCAGCCCACAGGGAATTAACTATGGCTACACCTTC.